Shown below are 32 T cell receptor beta chains from a single sample sequenced in a study of T cells in tumors after PD-1 blockade. Repertoires were generated with immunoSEQ multiplex PCR, while TCRdb's copy carries only in-frame clones and drops some. The sample records about 47,000 clones, roughly three quarters being singletons. The sequences come from PBMCs, collected before anti-PD-1 therapy. The receptors derive from a human donor with advanced basal cell or squamous cell carcinoma (not recorded which).

This chain links TRBV2 with TRBJ2-1; D gene ambiguous. CDR3 length equals 13 residues. Germline V gene lookup returns CDR1 SNHLY and CDR2 FYNNEI. Trimming removed 8 bases from V and 4 bases from J, with 12 bases in between. This CDR3 reads CASLLTRYNEQFF. The CDR3 DNA follows: TGTGCCAGCTTACTGACCAGATACAATGAGCAGTTCTTC.

The chain is built from TRBV7-6 and TRBJ1-2; D possibly corresponds to TRBD1 (6 bases). V was clipped by 3 bases and J by 6 bases, with 11 bases between them. Per the germline V gene, CDR1 is SGHVS and CDR2 is FNYEAQ. This CDR3 comprises 13 residues. The CDR3 bases are TGTGCCAGCAGCTTTAATCCAGGGGATGGCTACACCTTC. This sequence encodes CASSFNPGDGYTF. The variable domain in full, with the rest retrieved from reference TRBV7-6 and TRBJ1-2, is GAGVSQSPRYKVTKRGQDVALRCDPISGHVSLYWYRQALGQGPEFLTYFNYEAQQDKSGLPNDRFSAERPEGSISTLTIQRTEQRDSAMYRCASSFNPGDGYTFGSGTRLTVV.

V and J are TRBV29-1 and TRBJ1-5, with D tentatively TRBD1 (5 bases). CDR1 SQVTM and CDR2 ANQGSEA come from the germline V gene. Trimming shortened V by 7 bases and J by 4 bases, and 20 bases separated the two germline ends. The CDR3 spans 15 residues. The CDR3 DNA sequence: TGCAGCGCCTCAGGGATGGGCGGCCTGAATCAGCCCCAGCATTTT. Translation gives CSASGMGGLNQPQHF.

CDR3 region: CASSPGENQPQHF. As DNA, the CDR3 is TGTGCCAGCTCACCAGGGGAGAATCAGCCCCAGCATTTT. This rearrangement joins TRBV18 to TRBJ1-5; no clear D gene. CDR3 length: 13 residues. V lost 2 bases and J 4 bases, leaving 6 bases between the germline ends. Germline V gene data show CDR1 as KGHSH and CDR2 as LQKENI.

DNA of the CDR3: TGTGCCAGCAACGAATTAGGACAGGTAACGCAGTATTTT. This sequence encodes CASNELGQVTQYF. V usage is TRBV25-1 and J usage is TRBJ2-3; the match to TRBD1 covers 7 bases. The CDR3 totals 13 residues. V shed 7 bases, J shed 9 bases, and the junction held 10 bases outside the gene matches. The germline V gene encodes CDR1 MGHDK and CDR2 SYGVNS.

The rearrangement joins TRBV7-2 to TRBJ2-3; TRBD2 matches 14 bases. Germline lookup yields CDR1 SGHTA and CDR2 FQGNSA. The CDR3 is 18 amino acids. V gave up 4 bases and J gave up 10 bases; unmatched junction bases: 16. The CDR3 DNA reads as TGTGCCAGCAGCTCCCCGACTAGCGGGGGGGCCTTGGGTCTCGCGCAGTATTTT. Translation: CASSSPTSGGALGLAQYF.

CDR3 sequence: CASSLSGVDTEAFF. The CDR3 DNA sequence: TGTGCCAGCAGCTTATCCGGGGTAGACACTGAAGCTTTCTTT. The rearrangement uses TRBV7-8 and TRBJ1-1; D is unresolved. Germline CDR1 SGHVS, CDR2 FQNEAQ. Trimming took 2 bases from V and 3 from J, leaving 10 bases between them. The length of the CDR3 is 14 residues.

In its sample, this clone was seen a few times. This chain links TRBV14 with TRBJ2-7; no clear D. CDR1 and CDR2 (germline): SGHDN, FVKESK. The germline V and J ends were trimmed by 3 bases and 0 bases, with 9 bases remaining between them. CDR3 length: 14 amino acids. DNA for the CDR3: TGTGCCAGCAGCCACGTCCTCTTCTCCTACGAGCAGTACTTC. This sequence encodes CASSHVLFSYEQYF. Drawing the rest from reference TRBV14 and TRBJ2-7, the complete variable domain is EAGVTQFPSHSVIEKGQTVTLRCDPISGHDNLYWYRRVMGKEIKFLLHFVKESKQDESGMPNNRFLAERTGGTYSTLKVQPAELEDSGVYFCASSHVLFSYEQYFGPGTRLTVT.

This chain connects TRBV7-2 to TRBJ1-4, with D possibly being TRBD1 (6 bases). V lost 3 bases and J lost 6, with 14 bases in between. Germline loops: CDR1 SGHTA, CDR2 FQGNSA. The CDR3 is 15 residues long. Written as DNA, the CDR3 is TGTGCCAGCAGCTTCGGGGGGCTAGGTGATGAAAAACTGTTTTTT. Protein product: CASSFGGLGDEKLFF.

This chain joins TRBV6-6 and TRBJ1-1, with a weak D call TRBD1 (5 bases). Germline V gene sequence: CDR1 MNHNY, CDR2 SVGAGI (reference sequence). The CDR3 loop spans 12 amino acids. Trimming shortened V by 6 bases and J by 8 bases, and 13 bases separated the two germline ends. Here the CDR3 reads CASRRETAEAFF. CDR3 nucleotide sequence: TGTGCCAGCAGACGGGAGACAGCGGAAGCTTTCTTT.

This rearrangement joins TRBV27 to TRBJ2-7; 9 bases match TRBD2. Germline V lookup: CDR1 MNHEY, CDR2 SMNVEV (reference sequence). The CDR3 has 15 residues. V lost 2 bases to trimming and J lost 2 bases; unmatched junction nucleotides: 4. In DNA, the CDR3 is TGTGCCAGCAGTTTAGCGGGAGGGCCCACCTACGAGCAGTACTTC. Protein sequence: CASSLAGGPTYEQYF.

V is TRBV5-4 and J is TRBJ2-5; TRBD2 aligns across 10 bases. Looked up from germline, CDR1 is SGHNT and CDR2 is YYREEE (reference sequence). The CDR3 contains 14 residues. After removal of 0 bases from V and 5 bases from J, the junction contained 1 base not matched to a gene. The DNA for the CDR3 is TGTGCCAGCAGCTTGGGGACTAGCGGTGAGACCCAGTACTTC. Translated: CASSLGTSGETQYF.

The chain joins TRBV27 to TRBJ2-1, with D perhaps TRBD2 (7 bases). CDR1 and CDR2 (germline): MNHEY, SMNVEV (reference sequence). The CDR3 length is 17 residues. Between the trimmed V and J ends, which lost 0 bases and 3 bases, there was a span of 15 bases. CDR3 loop: CASSLSVGGPFYNEQFF. The DNA for the CDR3 is TGTGCCAGCAGTTTATCTGTCGGGGGGCCCTTCTACAATGAGCAGTTCTTC.

This chain links TRBV6-5 with TRBJ2-1, with 7 nucleotides matching TRBD1. J lost 13 bases, V lost 2 bases, and 5 bases had no gene match. The germline V gene encodes CDR1 MNHEY and CDR2 SVGAGI. CDR3 size: 12 residues. In DNA form, the CDR3 reads TGTGCCAGCAGTTACCCCACAGGGGCCCAGTTCTTC. The encoded protein is CASSYPTGAQFF.

CDR3 region: CASSRDRAEQYF. The CDR3, as DNA: TGTGCCAGCAGCCGGGACAGAGCGGAGCAGTACTTC. The chain employs TRBV5-6 and TRBJ2-7; 7 nucleotides line up with TRBD1. Trimming at V came to 4 bases and at J to 7 bases, leaving 5 bases not matched to a gene. Germline CDR1 is SGHDT and CDR2 is YYEEEE. This CDR3 region has 12 residues.

The gene calls are TRBV5-1 and TRBJ1-1; D may be TRBD1 (5 bases). From germline, CDR1 is SGHRS and CDR2 YFSETQ. The CDR3 is 13 residues long. The ends were cut back, 5 bases at V and 1 base at J, with 9 bases in the middle. The CDR3 DNA sequence: TGCGCCAGCAGACTCGGGGGGAACACTGAAGCTTTCTTT. It translates to CASRLGGNTEAFF.

V usage is TRBV5-1 and J usage is TRBJ2-5; the D call may be TRBD1 or TRBD2 (5 bases each). V lost 0 bases to trimming and J lost 9 bases, with 9 bases between them. The CDR3 contains 12 residues. Looked up from germline, CDR1 is SGHRS and CDR2 is YFSETQ. The CDR3 sequence is CASSLELGAQYF. CDR3 sequence (DNA): TGCGCCAGCAGCTTGGAGTTGGGGGCCCAGTACTTC.

The chain is built from TRBV14 and TRBJ2-1; the D is unclear. The germline V gene has CDR1 SGHDN and CDR2 FVKESK. Deletions cut 5 bases from V and 3 bases from J, with 8 bases between. The CDR3 consists of 13 residues. The CDR3 coding sequence is TGTGCCAGCAGCACTGGGGTCTACAATGAGCAGTTCTTC. This gives the protein CASSTGVYNEQFF.

This chain connects TRBV28 to TRBJ1-4; TRBD1 agrees at 8 bases. Germline-derived CDR1 and CDR2 are MDHEN and SYDVKM. J was trimmed by 9 bases and V by 8 bases; bases with no gene match: 11. The CDR3 covers 14 residues. CDR3 DNA sequence: TGTGCCAGCCTTTCTCCAGGGGGCGCTAAAAAACTGTTTTTT. Protein product: CASLSPGGAKKLFF.

This clone was counted a few times. The chain joins TRBV27 to TRBJ2-5, with 9 bases that match TRBD1. Trimming removed 5 bases from V and 5 bases from J; junction bases left unmatched: 9. This CDR3 is 15 amino acids long. Germline V gene data show CDR1 as MNHEY and CDR2 as SMNVEV (reference sequence). CDR3: CASSPGTGNAETQYF. The CDR3 nucleotides read TGTGCCAGCAGTCCAGGGACAGGGAATGCGGAGACCCAGTACTTC.

The chain recombines TRBV10-3 with TRBJ2-7, with 8 nucleotides matching TRBD2. Trimming took 4 bases from V and 5 from J; bases not matched to a gene: 7. Germline V gene lookup returns CDR1 ENHRY and CDR2 SYGVKD. The CDR3 covers 14 residues. The chain's CDR3 is CAISGRGVGHEQYF. CDR3 DNA sequence: TGTGCCATCAGTGGGCGGGGGGTCGGTCACGAGCAGTACTTC.

This chain joins TRBV7-2 and TRBJ2-1; TRBD2 might be the D (5 bases). V lost 6 bases, J lost 7 bases, and 16 bases lay in between. The germline gives CDR1 SGHTA, CDR2 FQGNSA. The CDR3 runs to 14 residues. The DNA of the CDR3 is TGTGCCAGCAGGGATAGCGTCCCTGGAAATGAGCAGTTCTTC. It is translated as CASRDSVPGNEQFF.

The V gene is TRBV28, the J gene TRBJ2-7, with D unresolved. CDR1 and CDR2 from the germline V gene are MDHEN and SYDVKM. The CDR3 is 12 amino acids. Trimming removed 6 bases at V and 7 bases at J, with 13 bases between. CDR3 protein: CASSPDPREQYF. The CDR3 DNA is TGTGCCAGCAGCCCCGACCCCCGGGAGCAGTACTTC.

The chain joins TRBV6-5 to TRBJ2-7; 9 positions match TRBD1. From germline, CDR1 is MNHEY and CDR2 SVGAGI. The CDR3 is 14 amino acids. Trimming at V came to 6 bases and at J to 1 base, leaving 4 bases not matched to a gene. The CDR3 is CASSRQGVSYEQYF. The DNA of the CDR3 is TGTGCCAGCAGCCGACAGGGGGTTTCCTACGAGCAGTACTTC.

Regarding this clone: At one end, the junction sequence differs from germline, possibly due to a read error. The genes are TRBV5-6 and TRBJ2-4; D might be TRBD2 (6 bases). From germline, CDR1 is SGHDT and CDR2 YYEEEE. This CDR3 has 13 amino acids. The CDR3, as DNA: TGTGCCGGCAGCTTGGAGGAGGGTTACATTCAGTACTTC. Its protein is CAGSLEEGYIQYF.

The gene calls are TRBV19 and TRBJ1-2; D possibly corresponds to TRBD1 (6 bases). Germline assignment: CDR1 LNHDA and CDR2 SQIVND (reference sequence). The V end was cut by 5 bases, the J end by 6 bases, with 13 bases between. The CDR3 loop spans 13 amino acids. CDR3 loop: CASSLPRGNGYTF. CDR3 nucleotides: TGTGCCAGTAGTCTACCTAGGGGGAATGGCTACACCTTC. The full variable domain, with the rest looked up from reference TRBV19 and TRBJ1-2, is DGGITQSPKYLFRKEGQNVTLSCEQNLNHDAMYWYRQDPGQGLRLIYYSQIVNDFQKGDIAEGYSVSREKKESFPLTVTSAQKNPTAFYLCASSLPRGNGYTFGSGTRLTVV.

The chain couples TRBV18 to TRBJ1-6; 8 nucleotides match TRBD1. The V and J ends lost 8 bases and 0 bases, in that order; junction bases with no gene match: 9. CDR1 and CDR2 from the germline V gene are KGHSH and LQKENI. The CDR3 sequence is 17 residues long. In DNA, the CDR3 is TGTGCCAGCGGAGACAGGGGCATGAGCTCCTATAATTCACCCCTCCACTTT. It is translated as CASGDRGMSSYNSPLHF. Supplemented by reference TRBV18 and TRBJ1-6, the full variable domain reads NAGVMQNPRHLVRRRGQEARLRCSPMKGHSHVYWYRQLPEEGLKFMVYLQKENIIDESGMPKERFSAEFPKEGPSILRIQQVVRGDSAAYFCASGDRGMSSYNSPLHFGNGTRLTVT.

This clone has a handful of counts. This sequence joins TRBV7-2 and TRBJ2-2; D perhaps matches TRBD2 (6 bases). The CDR3 length is 16 residues. The V and J ends lost 4 bases and 8 bases respectively, with 20 bases between them. Per the germline V gene, CDR1 is SGHTA and CDR2 is FQGNSA. CDR3 amino acids: CASSSSPQGLLGELFF. CDR3 bases: TGTGCCAGCAGCTCAAGCCCTCAAGGACTATTAGGGGAGCTGTTTTTT.

The chain couples TRBV5-1 to TRBJ2-1; a possible D gene is TRBD1 (5 bases). V gave up 0 bases and J gave up 12 bases, with 16 bases separating them. The CDR3 has 14 amino acids. The V gene's germline CDR1 is SGHRS and CDR2 YFSETQ. The chain's CDR3 is CASSLDGRASVQFF. The CDR3 bases are TGCGCCAGCAGCTTGGATGGCAGGGCATCGGTGCAGTTCTTC.

This clone was counted a single time. J is TRBJ2-2 and V is TRBV6-4; 10 bases fit TRBD1. CDR1 MRHNA and CDR2 SNTAGT come from the germline V gene. J lost 4 bases, V lost 7 bases, and 6 bases had no gene match. CDR3 length equals 15 residues. The CDR3 here is CASKVTGGTTGELFF. CDR3 bases: TGTGCCAGCAAAGTGACAGGGGGCACCACCGGGGAGCTGTTTTTT.

This clone has only one observation. The chain uses TRBV5-5 and TRBJ2-7; D call uncertain. The CDR3 runs to 18 residues. Looked up from germline, CDR1 is SGHKS and CDR2 is YYEKEE (reference sequence). Trimming removed 1 base at V and 4 bases at J, with 24 bases between. The CDR3 region has the DNA TGTGCCAGCAGCTTGTATGGGCAGGTGTTGGGTCGAAGTTACGAGCAGTACTTC. Translating it yields CASSLYGQVLGRSYEQYF. Full variable domain (outside the CDR3, taken from reference TRBV5-5 and TRBJ2-7): DAGVTQSPTHLIKTRGQQVTLRCSPISGHKSVSWYQQVLGQGPQFIFQYYEKEERGRGNFPDRFSARQFPNYSSELNVNALLLGDSALYLCASSLYGQVLGRSYEQYFGPGTRLTVT.

The V gene is TRBV6-8, the J gene TRBJ2-4, with 8 bases matching TRBD1. This CDR3 has 13 residues. With 7 bases clipped from V and 7 bases from J, the junction kept 6 bases outside the gene matches. The germline V gene has CDR1 MNHGY and CDR2 SAAAGT. The CDR3 spells CASTRQGRNIQYF. CDR3 DNA: TGTGCCAGCACACGACAGGGGAGGAACATTCAGTACTTC.